This T cell receptor beta chain was identified in a study of blood T cell repertoires in COVID-19. The wider study: Acute and convalescent COVID-19 specimens originated in the United States, Italy and Spain.

Source study methods: Reference gene primers were amplified, and this amplification served to estimate nucleated cell counts. Data came from immunoSEQ multiplex PCR; TCRdb stores just in-frame clones and leaves some out. V and J calls and clone size are given by that table; D and trimming were obtained from the DNA. The sample gives about 200,000 clones, 86% of which show up once; approximately 5% is in the top ten. With 0 bases clipped from V and 4 bases from J, the junction kept 14 bases outside the gene matches. Germline values: CDR1 LNHDA, CDR2 SQIVND (reference sequence). This CDR3 is 19 amino acids long. Participants spanned ages about 18 to 90 years and resided in roughly 22 US areas.

This TCR was recovered from a man aged 40-55 years with acute COVID-19. This chain uses TRBV19 with TRBJ2-3; 9 bases fit TRBD1. Sequencing used PBMCs or T cells enriched from blood (not recorded which). As DNA, the CDR3 is TGTGCCAGTAGTATAGATCAATTAGGGACAGGGAAGGGTCCAGATACGCAGTATTTT. This gives the protein CASSIDQLGTGKGPDTQYF.